This T cell receptor (beta chain) comes out of a study of T-cell memory formation after mild COVID-19 (dated by TCRdb to the early 2020s). Broadly, across the study: TCR sequence clusters from the two donors were largely donor specific. In a couple of donors, T-cell clones that expanded and contracted after mild COVID-19 were followed by sequencing TCRalpha and TCRbeta repertoires longitudinally. Two young, previously healthy adult volunteers, one female and one male, were included in the cohort. Overall study outcomes, separate from this receptor: Contracting CD4+ clones appeared mostly in the CM and EM memory subsets, whereas CD8+ clones were enriched in EMRA. Clones that contracted from day 15 to 85 showed balanced CD4/CD8 phenotypes, whereas a second wave of clones that expanded from day 15 to 37 leaned towards CD4+. SARS-CoV-2 specificity of the second-wave clones peaking on day 37 was not confirmed. The study covered only a couple of mild cases, and larger cohorts including severe cases with pre-infection samples were considered necessary. The detection of some responding clones in pre-infection memory suggests that pre-existing cross-reactive memory T cells joined the SARS-CoV-2 response.

The sequencer listed for this sample is Illumina NovaSeq 6000. TCRalpha and TCRbeta cDNA libraries were built by 5'RACE with constant-segment primers, adding sample barcodes and unique molecular identifiers. RNA was extracted from every sample with Trizol reagent. Library amplification was performed in two PCR steps, and a second sample barcode and Illumina TruSeq adapters were introduced in the second step. The libraries were sequenced on an Illumina NovaSeq using 2 x 150 bp paired-end reads. The paper's data handling went like this. Demultiplexing of reads and collapsing into UMI-guided consensus sequences were performed with migec v1.2.7. With mixcr v2.1.11, UMI consensuses were aligned to TRA and TRB V and J templates and assembled into clonotypes. Expanded or contracted clonotypes were those called significant by both edgeR and NoisET, with noise models trained on biological replicates. For edgeR calls, a false discovery rate-adjusted p below 0.01 and a log2 fold-change threshold of 1 were applied. As an exploratory analysis of dynamics, max-normalized trajectories of the 1000 most abundant clonotypes were examined with PCA combined with hierarchical clustering. Separately sequenced CD4+ and CD8+ repertoires were used to assign the CD4 or CD8 phenotype of responding clones. TCRdb trimmed public reads at Q25 via fastp, called clones via MiXCR and kept in-frame beta chains. Identical CDR3 proteins give one entry, which carries the most common genes and DNA. For this entry, the V and J calls and clone size follow TCRdb and not the study's own pipeline. This sample is represented by hundreds of thousands of distinct CDR3 sequences; about 20% of them were singletons. The ten largest make up roughly 8.1% of the sample.

PBMCs were isolated by Ficoll-Paque density gradient centrifugation. The CDR3 runs 19 amino acids, cysteine and phenylalanine included. The entry retains the CDR3 DNA only, 57 bases that are in frame from base 1. Looking up the germline V gene yields CDR1 MGHRA and CDR2 YSYEKL. V and J are trimmed by 4 bases and 6 bases, and the gene matches miss 17 bases of the junction. This clonotype was observed a handful of times. Its cognate antigen has yet to be identified. No base qualities exist here, and no much larger clone lies one base off it. The sample comprised PBMCs or a T cell subset sorted from them (not recorded which). Rearrangement joined TRBV4-1 to TRBJ2-7; TRBD2 matches 14 bases in the middle. The receptor was isolated from an adult woman who had mild COVID-19 (a few samples of this study predate the infection). The sample titles of this study are shuffled in the database, so cell type and time point are left out; the donor was told from shared clones. The CDR3 region reads CASSLTSRLAGGPHAEQYF. At the DNA level, the sequence is TGCGCCAGCAGCCTTACTTCTAGACTAGCGGGGGGGCCCCATGCCGAGCAGTACTTC.